A selection of T cell receptor beta chains follows, all from one sample in a study of patients and donors after allogeneic stem cell transplantation. TCRdb passed the RT-PCR reads through MiXCR, listing each CDR3 protein once. The table records approximately 200,000 distinct CDR3 sequences, approximately 41% of them present only once. The sequencing sample was made of blood, either unsorted or a sorted T cell fraction (not recorded which). The receptors were sampled from a human donor who was either an allogeneic HSCT recipient or a stem cell or donor lymphocyte infusion donor (not recorded which). It is not recorded whose cells these are; they may come from a transplant donor. CDR3s include the opening cysteine and the closing phenylalanine or tryptophan. Fields, in order: CDR3 protein, CDR3 DNA, V gene, D gene, J gene, clone size. D genes are given only for firm matches. Clone sizes are given selectively: once, few, many, or a class where the clone is expanded.

CDR3 protein: CATSSPIDEQYF; CDR3 DNA: TGTGCCACCAGCAGTCCTATCGACGAGCAGTACTTC; V gene: TRBV15; D gene: -; J gene: TRBJ2-7; clone size: -
CDR3 protein: CASSGAQSSGANVLTF; CDR3 DNA: TGTGCCAGCAGCGGGGCGCAAAGCTCTGGGGCCAACGTCCTGACTTTC; V gene: TRBV7-3; D gene: -; J gene: TRBJ2-6; clone size: -
CDR3 protein: CASSLGGTVGGGYTF; CDR3 DNA: TGTGCCAGCAGCTTAGGAGGGACAGTCGGCGGTGGCTACACCTTC; V gene: TRBV7-9; D gene: TRBD1; J gene: TRBJ1-2; clone size: -
CDR3 protein: CASSLGGQEVTEAFF; CDR3 DNA: TGTGCCAGCAGCTTGGGGGGACAAGAGGTCACTGAAGCTTTCTTT; V gene: TRBV7-6; D gene: -; J gene: TRBJ1-1; clone size: -
CDR3 protein: CASATYEQYF; CDR3 DNA: TGTGCCAGTGCCACCTACGAGCAGTACTTC; V gene: TRBV2; D gene: -; J gene: TRBJ2-7; clone size: -
CDR3 protein: CASSPNIGDTNEKLFF; CDR3 DNA: TGTGCCAGCTCACCAAATATCGGGGACACTAATGAAAAACTGTTTTTT; V gene: TRBV18; D gene: -; J gene: TRBJ1-4; clone size: few
CDR3 protein: CASSFEGQGNEQYF; CDR3 DNA: TGTGCCAGCAGTTTCGAGGGACAGGGTAACGAGCAGTACTTC; V gene: TRBV12-3/TRBV12-4; D gene: TRBD1; J gene: TRBJ2-7; clone size: -
CDR3 protein: CAWSVRGSQPQHF; CDR3 DNA: TGTGCCTGGAGTGTGAGGGGAAGTCAGCCCCAGCATTTT; V gene: TRBV30; D gene: -; J gene: TRBJ1-5; clone size: -
CDR3 protein: CASSPPTGGINYGYTF; CDR3 DNA: TGTGCCAGCAGCCCACCGACAGGGGGTATTAACTATGGCTACACCTTC; V gene: TRBV7-2; D gene: TRBD1; J gene: TRBJ1-2; clone size: few
CDR3 protein: CASSSVRDTIYF; CDR3 DNA: TGTGCCAGCAGTTCCGTGAGGGACACCATATATTTT; V gene: TRBV6-6; D gene: -; J gene: TRBJ1-3; clone size: -
CDR3 protein: CASSYRDGAYEQYF; CDR3 DNA: TGTGCCAGCAGTTACCGGGACGGAGCCTACGAGCAGTACTTC; V gene: TRBV6-6; D gene: -; J gene: TRBJ2-7; clone size: -
CDR3 protein: CASSLADRANYGYTF; CDR3 DNA: TGTGCCAGCAGCTTAGCTGACAGGGCTAACTATGGCTACACCTTC; V gene: TRBV11-2; D gene: TRBD1; J gene: TRBJ1-2; clone size: -
CDR3 protein: CASSLLGISTDTQYF; CDR3 DNA: TGTGCCAGCAGTTTACTAGGAATAAGCACAGATACGCAGTATTTT; V gene: TRBV12-3/TRBV12-4; D gene: -; J gene: TRBJ2-3; clone size: -
CDR3 protein: CASSSLAGGRAKNIQYF; CDR3 DNA: TGTGCCAGCAGTTCCTTAGCGGGAGGCCGAGCCAAAAACATTCAGTACTTC; V gene: TRBV28; D gene: TRBD2; J gene: TRBJ2-4; clone size: -